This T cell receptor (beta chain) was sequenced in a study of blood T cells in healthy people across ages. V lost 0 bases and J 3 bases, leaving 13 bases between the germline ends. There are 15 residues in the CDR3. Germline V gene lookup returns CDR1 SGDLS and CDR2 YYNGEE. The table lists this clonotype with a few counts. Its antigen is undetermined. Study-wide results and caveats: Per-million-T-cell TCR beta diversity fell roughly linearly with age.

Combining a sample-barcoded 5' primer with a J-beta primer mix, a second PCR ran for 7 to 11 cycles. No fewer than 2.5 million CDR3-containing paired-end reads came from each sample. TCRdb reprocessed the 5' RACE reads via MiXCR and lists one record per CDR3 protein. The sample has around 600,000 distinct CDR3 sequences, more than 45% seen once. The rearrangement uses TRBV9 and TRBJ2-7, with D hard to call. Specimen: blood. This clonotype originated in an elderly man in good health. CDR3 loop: CASSVEDGRYYEQYF. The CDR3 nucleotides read TGTGCCAGCAGCGTAGAGGATGGACGGTACTACGAGCAGTACTTC.